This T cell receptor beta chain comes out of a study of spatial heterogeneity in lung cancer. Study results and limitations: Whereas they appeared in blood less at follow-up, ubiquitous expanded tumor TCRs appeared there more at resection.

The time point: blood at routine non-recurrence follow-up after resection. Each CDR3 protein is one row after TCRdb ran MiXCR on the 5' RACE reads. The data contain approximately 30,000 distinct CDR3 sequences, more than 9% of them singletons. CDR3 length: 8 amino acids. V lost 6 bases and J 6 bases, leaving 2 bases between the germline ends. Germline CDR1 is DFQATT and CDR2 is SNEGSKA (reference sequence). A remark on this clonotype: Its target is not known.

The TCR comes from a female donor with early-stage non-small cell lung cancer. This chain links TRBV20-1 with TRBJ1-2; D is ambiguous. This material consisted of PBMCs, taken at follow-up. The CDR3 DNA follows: TGCAGTGCGGATGGCTACACCTTC. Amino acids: CSADGYTF.